The source of this T cell receptor (beta chain) is a study of T cell responses to AZD1222 COVID-19 vaccine (dated by TCRdb to the early 2020s). With regard to the full study: AZD1222 recipients whose second dose came at about 4 weeks and those whose second dose came at about 12 weeks were combined into one group, since spike-specific TCR depth and breadth did not differ between the two schedules. TCR sequencing was performed for 230 to 250 trial participants, of whom about 200 were given two doses of AZD1222 and around 26 were given two doses of MenACWY control vaccine. Enrollment into the trials was organized by age into subgroups of 18-55, 56-69 and 70-plus years, and those subgroups contained approximately 150, 30 and 60 TCR-sequenced participants, respectively. Overall study results and their limits: Participants were mostly white British and included more females than males, and it was suggested by the authors that clonal diversity may have been underestimated. After two AZD1222 doses, both the breadth and the depth of spike-specific TCRs were significantly higher than at day 0 and than in MenACWY recipients. Nearly half of unique spike-specific TCRs reportedly recognized epitopes outside regions mutated in the B.1.351 and B.1.1.7 variants. The whole spike protein was spanned by vaccine-associated CD4 TCRs, and dominant responses were seen in regions 160-218 and 743-854. Because no day 14 peak-response samples were available, repertoires were characterized only after the peak T cell response. The 56-69-year group was small, and its depth increase did not reach significance, likely because of low power. Conclusions about previously exposed vaccinees were limited because only a handful of AZD1222 recipients were SARS-CoV-2 seropositive at baseline.

A few counts support this clone. No antigen is known for it. No per-base quality is available; no much larger clone lies one base away. Sample time point, as interpreted from the label and publication: baseline before first vaccination. The vaccinee samples were drawn from two UK trials, COV001 and COV002, one of which was a single-blind randomized controlled phase 2/3 trial testing AZD1222 (ChAdOx1 nCoV-19) in healthy adults. For TCRbeta chain sequencing, PBMC samples were collected from trial participants at day 0 and at day 28 after the second dose. The CDR3 regions of human TCRbeta chains were analyzed by immunosequencing. The authors' pipeline ran thus. TCRs in the repertoires were compared against a reference library of SARS-CoV-2-specific TCRs that had been generated with the MIRA antigen-specificity platform. Breadth meant the fraction of unique TCRs that were SARS-CoV-2-associated, whereas depth meant the fraction of total T cells that were SARS-CoV-2-associated. Using the MIRA data, each spike-specific TCR was assigned both to the spike region to which the TCR was reactive and to a CD4 or CD8 class. Log10-transformed breadth and depth values were compared by one-way ANOVA with Sidak's multiple comparisons tests. Imported from immuneACCESS, the table was reduced by TCRdb to in-frame sequences with V and J called. These copies leave out some clones; in studies compared against another copy, an unresolved V gene accounts for under half, and the cause of the remainder is not known. V and J calls and clone size come straight from that table; D and trimming were deduced from the DNA. This sample is represented by just under 90,000 clones; 88% of them were singletons. The ten largest clones add up to around 5.8% of the sample.

The source is an adult in good health. The sequencing here drew on peripheral blood, taken on day 0 of AZD1222 vaccination.

The sequenced DNA: TGCGCCAGCAGCTTGGGACAGGGGAGCGAAAAACTGTTTTTT. This codes for CASSLGQGSEKLFF. Recombination linked TRBV5-1 to TRBJ1-4; the central 8 bases match TRBD1. Counted from cysteine to phenylalanine, this CDR3 has 14 amino acids. The entry retains the CDR3 DNA only, 42 bases that are in frame from base 1. Ends trimmed: V by 0 bases, J by 8 bases; bases unmatched to a gene: 3. The germline V gene gives CDR1 as SGHRS and CDR2 as YFSETQ.